The 30 T cell receptor beta chains listed next were all sequenced from one sample in a study of CD8 T cells in ankylosing spondylitis. Each CDR3 protein is one row after TCRdb ran MiXCR on the 5' RACE reads. The sample has some 270,000 distinct CDR3 sequences, roughly 32% seen once. Material: blood, either unsorted or a sorted T cell fraction (not recorded which). The source is a male donor with ankylosing spondylitis or in good health (not recorded which).

V usage is TRBV5-1 and J usage is TRBJ2-7; D possibly matches TRBD1 or TRBD2 (5 bases each). Trimming removed 3 bases at V and 3 bases at J, with 16 bases between. This CDR3 has 15 residues. Germline V gene sequence: CDR1 SGHRS, CDR2 YFSETQ. CDR3 in DNA: TGCGCCAGCAGCTCTATGCAGGGTGGGAGCTACGAGCAGTACTTC. It specifies CASSSMQGGSYEQYF.

The J gene is TRBJ2-1, the V gene TRBV6-1; the D is unclear. This CDR3 has 14 amino acids. Trimming removed 7 bases at V and 2 bases at J, with 12 bases between. Germline assignment: CDR1 MNHNS and CDR2 SASEGT. CDR3 sequence: CASIQSDPYNEQFF. In DNA form, the CDR3 reads TGTGCCAGCATTCAATCGGACCCCTACAATGAGCAGTTCTTC.

The V gene is TRBV12-3 or TRBV12-4, the J gene TRBJ2-1; TRBD2 matches 10 bases. Trimming cost V 6 bases and J 0 bases; bases outside gene matches: 17. The CDR3 sequence is 20 residues long. CDR3 region: CASSSPPGLASLYSYNEQFF. In DNA, the CDR3 is TGTGCCAGCAGCTCTCCCCCGGGACTAGCGTCCCTCTACTCCTACAATGAGCAGTTCTTC.

CDR3 region: CSGLTGAAGYTF. The CDR3 coding sequence is TGCAGCGGATTAACAGGGGCAGCGGGCTACACCTTC. The gene calls are TRBV29-1 and TRBJ1-2, with TRBD1 identical over 7 bases. V lost 7 bases to trimming and J lost 8 bases; unmatched junction nucleotides: 10. Germline V CDR1 and CDR2: SQVTM, ANQGSEA. The CDR3 loop spans 12 amino acids.

This clonotype was seen a handful of times. V is TRBV9 and J is TRBJ2-1, with D possibly called TRBD1 or TRBD2 (6 bases each). From germline, CDR1 is SGDLS and CDR2 YYNGEE. Between the trimmed V and J ends, which lost 0 bases and 4 bases, there was a span of 11 bases. The CDR3 covers 15 residues. Here the CDR3 reads CASSVAGALYNEQFF. As DNA, the CDR3 is TGTGCCAGCAGCGTAGCGGGGGCCTTATACAATGAGCAGTTCTTC.

The rearrangement links TRBV29-1 to TRBJ1-2; possible D gene TRBD1, 5 bases. CDR1 and CDR2 from the germline V gene are SQVTM and ANQGSEA. Trimming took off 3 bases at V and 9 bases at J, with 11 bases between the two ends. CDR3 length: 11 residues. CDR3 residues: CSVDRGSSYTF. In DNA, the CDR3 is TGCAGCGTTGATAGGGGTTCCAGCTACACCTTC.

This clonotype was seen a handful of times. The chain couples TRBV29-1 to TRBJ1-2; TRBD1 agrees at 7 bases. V gave up 5 bases and J gave up 8 bases; unmatched junction bases: 5. There are 11 residues in the CDR3. The germline gives CDR1 SQVTM, CDR2 ANQGSEA. This chain's CDR3 is CSVPTGNGYTF. CDR3 in DNA: TGCAGCGTTCCGACAGGGAACGGCTACACCTTC.

Only a few counts were recorded for this clonotype. CDR3: CASSLEGWSYNEQFF. CDR3 DNA sequence: TGTGCCAGCAGCTTGGAAGGGTGGTCCTACAATGAGCAGTTCTTC. The chain recombines TRBV5-5 with TRBJ2-1; D call uncertain. From germline, CDR1 is SGHKS and CDR2 YYEKEE (reference sequence). Trimming removed 0 bases from V and 1 base from J, with 8 bases in between. This CDR3 is 15 amino acids long.

The table lists this clonotype with a few counts. The V call is TRBV12-3 or TRBV12-4, the J call TRBJ1-2; 12 bases are shared with TRBD1. This CDR3 spans 15 amino acids. Trimming cost V 6 bases and J 6 bases; bases outside gene matches: 8. The CDR3 region is CASRSGTGGLDGYTF. The DNA of the CDR3 is TGTGCCAGCAGATCCGGGACAGGGGGCTTGGATGGCTACACCTTC.

The chain carries TRBV7-2 and TRBJ2-3, with D perhaps matching TRBD1 (6 bases). The CDR3 totals 15 residues. V lost 1 base and J lost 4, with 12 bases in between. Germline CDR1 reads SGHTA; CDR2 reads FQGNSA. The CDR3 DNA is TGTGCCAGCAGCTTAGTGGCAGGGGTGGCAGATACGCAGTATTTT. Amino acid sequence: CASSLVAGVADTQYF.

The rearrangement joins TRBV11-2 to TRBJ2-5; D not resolved. The CDR3 has 15 residues. Trimming pared 6 bases from V and 7 bases from J, leaving 21 bases between. The germline gives CDR1 SGHAT, CDR2 FQNNGV. CDR3 nucleotides: TGTGCCAGCAGGAGACCAGTGGGCCCCCGAGGGACCCAGTACTTC. It specifies CASRRPVGPRGTQYF.

This clonotype was detected only a few times. V gene TRBV5-5 combines with J gene TRBJ2-1, with D perhaps matching TRBD1 (5 bases). There are 15 residues in the CDR3. Germline lookup yields CDR1 SGHKS and CDR2 YYEKEE (reference sequence). V was shortened by 4 bases and J by 5 bases, with 16 bases between the two germline ends. CDR3 DNA: TGTGCCAGCAGCCGGCGCCCTCAGGGTAACAATGAGCAGTTCTTC. It is translated as CASSRRPQGNNEQFF. Full variable domain (rest looked up from reference TRBV5-5 and TRBJ2-1): DAGVTQSPTHLIKTRGQQVTLRCSPISGHKSVSWYQQVLGQGPQFIFQYYEKEERGRGNFPDRFSARQFPNYSSELNVNALLLGDSALYLCASSRRPQGNNEQFFGPGTRLTVL.

This clonotype was detected a few times. The chain carries TRBV29-1 and TRBJ2-1; TRBD1 might be the D (5 bases). Between the trimmed V and J ends, which lost 7 bases and 0 bases, there was a span of 10 bases. The CDR3 spans 13 residues. CDR1 and CDR2 (germline): SQVTM, ANQGSEA. CDR3 sequence: CSGLTVSYNEQFF. The CDR3 DNA sequence: TGCAGCGGCCTGACAGTCTCCTACAATGAGCAGTTCTTC.

This CDR3 is CASSLYQKTQYF. The CDR3 coding sequence is TGTGCCAGCAGCTTATATCAGAAGACCCAGTACTTC. This chain joins TRBV7-2 and TRBJ2-5; D gene ambiguous. Trimming left V 2 bases short and J 6 bases short, with 7 bases between. Germline V gives CDR1 SGHTA, CDR2 FQGNSA. The CDR3 length is 12 residues.

The chain combines TRBV20-1 with TRBJ2-1; D not resolved. This CDR3 has 14 amino acids. Per germline, CDR1 DFQATT and CDR2 SNEGSKA (reference sequence). V lost 8 bases, J lost 2 bases, and 16 bases lay in between. This CDR3 is CSTPGREAYNEQFF. DNA of the CDR3: TGCAGTACCCCCGGGCGCGAGGCCTACAATGAGCAGTTCTTC.

This sequence joins TRBV6-2 or TRBV6-3 and TRBJ2-1, with TRBD2 matching over 7 bases. Germline CDR1 reads MNHEY; CDR2 reads SVGEGT. This CDR3 comprises 15 residues. The trim removed 5 bases at V and 8 bases at J, leaving 12 bases unmatched. In DNA form, the CDR3 reads TGTGCCAGCAGTCCGAGGGGACTACCGACCGATGAGCAGTTCTTC. This encodes CASSPRGLPTDEQFF.

The gene calls are TRBV7-8 and TRBJ2-5, with 8 nucleotides matching TRBD2. J lost 1 base, V lost 5 bases, and 9 bases had no gene match. Germline CDR1 SGHVS, CDR2 FQNEAQ. The CDR3 is 16 residues long. The CDR3 sequence is CASSPRGGEGQETQYF. The CDR3 DNA reads as TGTGCCAGCAGCCCCCGGGGGGGGGAAGGCCAAGAGACCCAGTACTTC.

A few counts support this clonotype. This chain links TRBV12-3 or TRBV12-4 with TRBJ2-2; no clear D gene. V gave up 11 bases and J gave up 7 bases, with 11 bases separating them. This CDR3 has 11 residues. CDR3 sequence: CASIRVGELFF. CDR3 in DNA: TGTGCCTCGATCCGGGTCGGGGAGCTGTTTTTT.

The chain employs TRBV20-1 and TRBJ2-1; 8 bases are shared with TRBD1. Germline V gene sequence: CDR1 DFQATT, CDR2 SNEGSKA (reference sequence). The CDR3 covers 16 residues. V was clipped by 0 bases and J by 6 bases; unmatched bases: 10. The CDR3 nucleotides read TGCAGTGCTAGAGATGTTGGGCAGGGGGCAGGCAATGAGCAGTTCTTC. Translated: CSARDVGQGAGNEQFF.

The chain links TRBV29-1 to TRBJ2-1, with 9 positions matching TRBD1. This CDR3 comprises 15 residues. Germline V lookup: CDR1 SQVTM, CDR2 ANQGSEA. The ends lost 6 bases at V and 5 bases at J; junction bases unmatched: 11. DNA of the CDR3: TGCAGCGTATTCCAACAGGGGGCCCGCAACAATGAGCAGTTCTTC. Its protein product is CSVFQQGARNNEQFF.

The V and J genes are TRBV20-1 and TRBJ1-1; 10 bases line up with TRBD1. V gave up 5 bases and J gave up 4 bases; unmatched junction bases: 4. The germline CDR1 and CDR2 sequences are DFQATT and SNEGSKA (reference sequence). The CDR3 is 13 amino acids. The CDR3 bases are TGCAGTGCTCGACAGGGGGCTGTCACTGAAGCTTTCTTT. This gives the protein CSARQGAVTEAFF.

The table lists this clonotype with a few counts. The rearrangement links TRBV5-1 to TRBJ2-7; 7 bases agree with TRBD1. V trimming: 4 bases; J trimming: 4 bases; junction bases outside the gene matches: 8. This CDR3 has 14 amino acids. Looked up from germline, CDR1 is SGHRS and CDR2 is YFSETQ. The CDR3 loop is CASSPGTEHYEQYF. The CDR3 DNA reads TGCGCCAGCAGCCCCGGGACAGAGCATTACGAGCAGTACTTC.

Only a few counts were recorded for this clonotype. The CDR3 DNA is TGCAGTGCTAGCGACAGCTCGTACTCCTACGAGCAGTACTTC. It codes for CSASDSSYSYEQYF. The rearrangement uses TRBV20-1 and TRBJ2-7; possible D gene TRBD1, 5 bases. CDR3 length: 14 residues. The ends were cut back, 3 bases at V and 0 bases at J, with 12 bases in the middle. The germline V gene has CDR1 DFQATT and CDR2 SNEGSKA (reference sequence).

This clonotype was detected only a few times. V gene TRBV12-3 or TRBV12-4 combines with J gene TRBJ2-5; tentatively, D is TRBD1 (6 bases). Trimming pared 0 bases from V and 1 base from J, leaving 12 bases between. This CDR3 is built from 16 residues. The CDR3 region has the DNA TGTGCCAGCAGTTTAGCGCTTTACAGGGCCCAAGAGACCCAGTACTTC. Its protein product is CASSLALYRAQETQYF.

The rearrangement joins TRBV20-1 to TRBJ2-4, with a tentative D call TRBD2 (5 bases). Germline CDR1 reads DFQATT; CDR2 reads SNEGSKA (reference sequence). The CDR3 extends over 15 amino acids. Trimming took off 3 bases at V and 1 base at J, with 13 bases between the two ends. The CDR3 loop is CSASVVREAKNIQYF. CDR3 nucleotide sequence: TGCAGTGCTAGTGTGGTTAGGGAGGCCAAAAACATTCAGTACTTC.

The V and J genes are TRBV20-1 and TRBJ2-7, with D possibly TRBD1 on 5 matching bases. Germline lookup yields CDR1 DFQATT and CDR2 SNEGSKA (reference sequence). Trimming shortened V by 6 bases and J by 0 bases, and 12 bases separated the two germline ends. The CDR3 runs 13 residues. The CDR3 spells CSAKDMPSYEQYF. CDR3 in DNA: TGCAGTGCAAAGGACATGCCCTCCTACGAGCAGTACTTC.

The V call is TRBV25-1, the J call TRBJ1-1; a weak D match, TRBD1 (5 bases). This CDR3 has 15 amino acids. The V gene's germline CDR1 is MGHDK and CDR2 SYGVNS. The V and J ends lost 0 bases and 0 bases respectively, with 8 bases between them. CDR3 residues: CASSEYGRVNTEAFF. As DNA, the CDR3 is TGTGCCAGCAGTGAATACGGCAGGGTGAACACTGAAGCTTTCTTT.

The V gene is TRBV9, the J gene TRBJ2-1; perhaps TRBD2 as D (6 bases). This CDR3 has 16 residues. Trimming took off 3 bases at V and 5 bases at J, with 18 bases between the two ends. In germline, CDR1 is SGDLS, CDR2 YYNGEE. The CDR3 is CASSDEGAGLNNEQFF. CDR3 coding DNA: TGTGCCAGCAGCGACGAGGGTGCGGGGTTAAACAATGAGCAGTTCTTC.

This clonotype was counted at least ten times. The chain is built from TRBV20-1 and TRBJ1-1; weak D call: TRBD1 (5 bases). Germline V lookup: CDR1 DFQATT, CDR2 SNEGSKA (reference sequence). Between the trimmed V and J ends, which lost 6 bases and 4 bases, there was a span of 18 bases. This CDR3 has 14 amino acids. Written as DNA, the CDR3 is TGCAGTGCCCCCCTTAGATCGGGGCGCACTGAAGCTTTCTTT. This sequence encodes CSAPLRSGRTEAFF.

This clonotype occurred many times. The V and J genes are TRBV29-1 and TRBJ2-3; TRBD2 aligns across 11 bases. Germline CDR1 and CDR2: SQVTM and ANQGSEA. V was clipped by 7 bases and J by 5 bases; unmatched bases: 8. This CDR3 has 14 residues. The CDR3 region is CSGDSGGAGDTQYF. DNA of the CDR3: TGCAGCGGAGATAGCGGGGGGGCTGGAGATACGCAGTATTTT.